This T cell receptor (beta chain) was found in a study of T cells in Graves' hyperthyroidism and ophthalmopathy. It was RNA transcripts that yielded the amplified TCR beta CDR3 regions. Primed by the HTBI set, a first-round RT-PCR was run on the TCR CDR3. TCRdb re-analysed the multiplex PCR reads in MiXCR, keeping a single row per CDR3 protein. The data show hundreds of thousands of distinct CDR3 sequences, 15% to 20% seen once. There are a few counts of this clonotype. Germline V gene data show CDR1 as MNHNS and CDR2 as SASEGT. The CDR3 is 14 residues long. V lost 2 bases, J lost 7 bases, and 6 bases stayed unmatched.

Sequenced sample: blood. This TCR was sampled from a man aged 35 to 55 with Graves' ophthalmopathy. The V and J genes are TRBV6-1 and TRBJ1-2; 8 bases are shared with TRBD1. This CDR3 reads CASSEWTGKGGYTF. The CDR3 DNA is TGTGCCAGCAGTGAATGGACAGGGAAAGGTGGCTACACCTTC.